The 3 T cell receptor beta chains reported below all come from one sample, sequenced in a study of naive and memory T cell subsets. Overall study findings and caveats: Especially in CD8 cells, naive repertoires contained a few larger clonotypes, possibly CD45RA-re-expressing memory cells.

The beta constant-region primer was an equimolar mix of two oligonucleotides covering TRBC1 and TRBC2. Nested alpha and beta constant-region primers with the SP2 primer drove four PCR rounds on ligated cDNA. TCRdb reprocessed the UMI-ligation and nested PCR reads with MiXCR, giving one entry per CDR3 protein. Among over 100,000 distinct CDR3 sequences listed, roughly 14% were seen once. These receptors lack a known antigen. The material sequenced was naive CD8+ T cells from blood. The receptors here all came from a human donor in good health.

This clonotype has a handful of counts. This chain joins TRBV13 and TRBJ2-5; 10 bases map to TRBD2. Losses at the gene ends were 0 bases for V and 3 bases for J; bases not matched to a gene: 1. From germline, CDR1 is PRHDT and CDR2 FYEKMQ (reference sequence). The CDR3 has 15 residues. CDR3 DNA: TGTGCCAGCAGCTTAGGAGCGGGAGGGGAAGAGACCCAGTACTTC. It is translated as CASSLGAGGEETQYF.

This clonotype was recorded a few times. V is TRBV9 and J is TRBJ1-1; D perhaps matches TRBD1 (5 bases). The CDR3 contains 15 residues. Deletions cut 5 bases from V and 2 bases from J, with 16 bases between. Germline V gene data show CDR1 as SGDLS and CDR2 as YYNGEE. For the CDR3, the DNA is TGTGCCAGCAGTGAGTTATTGGGGGATAACACTGAAGCTTTCTTT. Translation gives CASSELLGDNTEAFF. Full variable domain (missing parts from reference TRBV9 and TRBJ1-1): DSGVTQTPKHLITATGQRVTLRCSPRSGDLSVYWYQQSLDQGLQFLIQYYNGEERAKGNILERFSAQQFPDLHSELNLSSLELGDSALYFCASSELLGDNTEAFFGQGTRLTVV.

This clonotype turned up a few times. This chain connects TRBV6-5 to TRBJ1-1; D is ambiguous. Trimming removed 0 bases from V and 0 bases from J, with 5 bases in between. CDR3 length equals 14 residues. Germline CDR1 and CDR2: MNHEY and SVGAGI. Here the CDR3 reads CASSYSNLNTEAFF. The CDR3, as DNA: TGTGCCAGCAGTTACTCGAACCTGAACACTGAAGCTTTCTTT.